This T cell receptor beta chain stems from a study of blood T cell repertoires in COVID-19. For the study at large: Donors in the United States, Italy and Spain gave samples during acute or convalescent COVID-19. T cells, B-cell-depleted T cells, or PBMCs provided the cDNA or gDNA that served as material.

V lost 8 bases and J lost 0, with 14 bases in between. The CDR3 contains 15 residues. Germline loops: CDR1 LNHDA, CDR2 SQIVND (reference sequence). How the authors handled the data: Amplification of reference gene primers provided the estimated nucleated cell counts. The table came from immunoSEQ multiplex PCR; TCRdb's copy has only in-frame clones and leaves some out. For V, J and clone size, that table is used; D and trimming come from the DNA. The profile covers tens of thousands of clones, with approximately 92% appearing a single time and about a sixth taken by the ten largest. Sequenced input: peripheral blood. This clonotype was obtained from a human donor in a cohort sampled during active COVID-19. The chain has TRBV19 and TRBJ1-3; D remains ambiguous. The CDR3 nucleotides read TGTGCCAGTGCCGGGGTGAAGAACTCTGGAAACACCATATATTTT. Translating it yields CASAGVKNSGNTIYF.